In its sample, the clone carrying this T cell receptor (beta chain) was seen a few times. RNA transcripts provided the source from which TCR beta CDR3 regions were amplified. The HTBI primer set drove a first-round RT-PCR of the TCR CDR3. In TCRdb, the multiplex PCR reads were re-called with MiXCR into one record per CDR3 protein. The sample gives 500,000 to 550,000 distinct CDR3 sequences, less than 25% of which show up once; more than 20% is in the top ten. Graves' hyperthyroidism showing no ophthalmopathy progression within 18 months was considered stable. Patients having uncontrolled infection, another autoimmune disease, pregnancy or lactation were not included. These data belong to a study of T cells in Graves' hyperthyroidism and ophthalmopathy. With 4 bases removed from V and 1 base from J, the gap between germline ends came to 16 bases. The CDR3 is 16 residues long.

The sequenced sample was blood. The source is a man aged 18 to 30 with Graves' hyperthyroidism. The chain combines TRBV12-3 or TRBV12-4 with TRBJ1-2; weak D call: TRBD1 (5 bases). The chain's CDR3 is CASSSDRQNFNYGYTF. The CDR3 DNA is TGTGCCAGCAGTTCTGACAGACAGAACTTTAACTATGGCTACACCTTC.